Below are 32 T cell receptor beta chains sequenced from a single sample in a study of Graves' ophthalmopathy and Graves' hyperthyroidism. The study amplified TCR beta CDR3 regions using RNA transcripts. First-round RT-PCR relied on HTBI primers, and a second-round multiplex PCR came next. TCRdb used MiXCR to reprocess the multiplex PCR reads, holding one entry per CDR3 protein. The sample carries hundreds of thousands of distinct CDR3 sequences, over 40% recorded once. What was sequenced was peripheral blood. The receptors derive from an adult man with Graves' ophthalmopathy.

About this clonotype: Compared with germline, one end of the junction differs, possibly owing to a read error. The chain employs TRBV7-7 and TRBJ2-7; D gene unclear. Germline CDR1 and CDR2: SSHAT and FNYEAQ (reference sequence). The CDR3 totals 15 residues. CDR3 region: CASSREASVSYEQYF. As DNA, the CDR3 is TGCGCCAGCAGCCGTGAGGCCTCGGTCTCCTACGAGCAGTACTTC.

The CDR3 region has the DNA TGCAGCGTTTGGGGGGCCGGGGGGTACGAGCAGTACTTC. Translated, it gives CSVWGAGGYEQYF. The J gene is TRBJ2-7, the V gene TRBV29-1; tentative D call: TRBD2 (7 bases). Trimming took off 5 bases at V and 4 bases at J, with 15 bases between the two ends. Looked up from germline, CDR1 is SQVTM and CDR2 is ANQGSEA. CDR3 length equals 13 residues.

CDR3 residues: CATSRVYANGQETQYF. CDR3 nucleotides: TGTGCCACCAGCAGAGTGTATGCCAACGGGCAGGAGACCCAGTACTTC. The rearrangement joins TRBV15 to TRBJ2-5; no reliable D call. The CDR3 totals 16 residues. Germline CDR1 reads LNHNV; CDR2 reads YYDKDF (reference sequence). Trimming took 1 base from V and 5 from J, leaving 17 bases between them.

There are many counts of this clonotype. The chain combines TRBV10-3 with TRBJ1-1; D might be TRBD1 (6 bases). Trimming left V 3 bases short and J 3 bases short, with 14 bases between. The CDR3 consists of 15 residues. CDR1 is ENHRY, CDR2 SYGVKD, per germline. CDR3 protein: CAISDPTGRDTEAFF. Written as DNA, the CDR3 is TGTGCCATCAGTGATCCAACAGGGAGGGACACTGAAGCTTTCTTT.

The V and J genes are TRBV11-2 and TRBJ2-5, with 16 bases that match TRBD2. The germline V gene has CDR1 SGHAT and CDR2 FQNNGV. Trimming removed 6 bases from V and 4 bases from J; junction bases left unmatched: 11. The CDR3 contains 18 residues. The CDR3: CASRPPGLAGGGGETQYF. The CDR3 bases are TGTGCCAGCAGGCCTCCGGGACTAGCGGGGGGGGGGGGAGAGACCCAGTACTTC.

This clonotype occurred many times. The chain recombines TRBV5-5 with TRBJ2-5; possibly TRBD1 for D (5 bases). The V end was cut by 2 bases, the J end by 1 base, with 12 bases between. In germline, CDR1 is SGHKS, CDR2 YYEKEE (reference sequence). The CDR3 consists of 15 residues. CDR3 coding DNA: TGTGCCAGCAGCTTTGCGGACAACTTCCAAGAGACCCAGTACTTC. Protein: CASSFADNFQETQYF.

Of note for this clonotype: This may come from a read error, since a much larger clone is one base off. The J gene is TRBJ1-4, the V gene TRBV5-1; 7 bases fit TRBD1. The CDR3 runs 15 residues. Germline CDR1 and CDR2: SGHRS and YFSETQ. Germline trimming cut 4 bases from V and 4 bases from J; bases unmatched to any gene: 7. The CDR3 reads CASSIDRACNEKLFF. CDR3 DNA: TGCGCCAGCAGCATCGACAGGGCTTGTAATGAAAAACTGTTTTTT.

The CDR3 nucleotides are TGTGCCAGCAGCTTAACCGGGACAGATGTGCACACCGGGGAGCTGTTTTTT. It yields the protein CASSLTGTDVHTGELFF. This chain connects TRBV7-9 to TRBJ2-2; 7 bases align to TRBD1. With 2 bases clipped from V and 3 bases from J, the junction kept 9 bases outside the gene matches. This CDR3 contains 17 residues. Germline V gene lookup returns CDR1 SEHNR and CDR2 FQNEAQ (reference sequence).

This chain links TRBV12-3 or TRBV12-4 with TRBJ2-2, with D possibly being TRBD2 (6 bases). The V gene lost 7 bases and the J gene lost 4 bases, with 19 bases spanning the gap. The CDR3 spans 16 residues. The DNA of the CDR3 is TGTGCCAGCACCCCTAAAGGAGGGGCTGGCACCGGGGAGCTGTTTTTT. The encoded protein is CASTPKGGAGTGELFF.

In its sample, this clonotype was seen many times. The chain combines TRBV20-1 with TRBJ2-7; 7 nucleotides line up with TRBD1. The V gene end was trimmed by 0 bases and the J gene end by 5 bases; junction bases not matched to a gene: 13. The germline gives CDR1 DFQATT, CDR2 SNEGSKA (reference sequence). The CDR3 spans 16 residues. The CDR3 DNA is TGCAGTGCTAGAGATCGGCAGGGGGTACAAAGGGACGAGCAGTACTTC. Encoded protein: CSARDRQGVQRDEQYF.

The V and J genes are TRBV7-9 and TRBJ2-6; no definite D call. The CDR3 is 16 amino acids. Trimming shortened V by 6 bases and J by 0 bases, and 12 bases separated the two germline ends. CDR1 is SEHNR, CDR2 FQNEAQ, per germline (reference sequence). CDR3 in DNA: TGTGCCAGCAGTGGATCCCCATTCTCTGGGGCCAACGTCCTGACTTTC. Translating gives CASSGSPFSGANVLTF.

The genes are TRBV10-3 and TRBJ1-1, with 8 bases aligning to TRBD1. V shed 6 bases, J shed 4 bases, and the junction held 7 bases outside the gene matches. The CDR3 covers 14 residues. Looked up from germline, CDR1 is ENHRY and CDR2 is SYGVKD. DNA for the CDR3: TGTGCCATCAGCCAGGGGGCGCAGGTCACTGAAGCTTTCTTT. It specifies CAISQGAQVTEAFF.

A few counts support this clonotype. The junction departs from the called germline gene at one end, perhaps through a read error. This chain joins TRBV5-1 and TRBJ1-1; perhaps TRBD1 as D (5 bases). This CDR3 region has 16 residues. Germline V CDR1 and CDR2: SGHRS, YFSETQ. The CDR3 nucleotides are TGTGCCAGCAGCTTTGGTACCGACCTGGGGGGTAATGAAGCTTTCTTT. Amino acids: CASSFGTDLGGNEAFF.

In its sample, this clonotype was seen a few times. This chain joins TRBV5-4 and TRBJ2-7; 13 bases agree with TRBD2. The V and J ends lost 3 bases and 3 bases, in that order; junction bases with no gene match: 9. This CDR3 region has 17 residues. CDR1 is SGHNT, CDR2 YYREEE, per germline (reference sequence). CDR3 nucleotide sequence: TGTGCCAGCAGCTCAACCCCGGGACTAGCGGGGAACTACGAGCAGTACTTC. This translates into CASSSTPGLAGNYEQYF.

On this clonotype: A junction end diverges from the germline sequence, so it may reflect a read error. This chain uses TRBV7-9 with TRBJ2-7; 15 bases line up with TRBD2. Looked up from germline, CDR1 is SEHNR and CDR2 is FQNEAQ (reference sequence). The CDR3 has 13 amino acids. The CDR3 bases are TGCGGGACTAGCGGGAGGTTCTCCTACGAGCAGTACTTC. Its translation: CGTSGRFSYEQYF.

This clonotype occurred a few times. CDR3 sequence reads: CASSPRGSGAPGVETQYF. CDR3 sequence (DNA): TGCGCCAGCAGCCCCCGCGGTAGCGGAGCGCCGGGGGTTGAGACCCAGTACTTC. The chain employs TRBV5-1 and TRBJ2-5, with D possibly being TRBD2 (6 bases). Per germline, CDR1 SGHRS and CDR2 YFSETQ. CDR3 length equals 18 residues. V was pared by 4 bases and J by 5 bases, with 27 bases between.

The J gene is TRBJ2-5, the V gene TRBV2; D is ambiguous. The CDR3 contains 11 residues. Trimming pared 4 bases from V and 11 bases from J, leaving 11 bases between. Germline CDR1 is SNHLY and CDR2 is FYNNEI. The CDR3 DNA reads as TGTGCCAGCAGTGGGACGGAGAATCAGTACTTC. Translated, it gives CASSGTENQYF.

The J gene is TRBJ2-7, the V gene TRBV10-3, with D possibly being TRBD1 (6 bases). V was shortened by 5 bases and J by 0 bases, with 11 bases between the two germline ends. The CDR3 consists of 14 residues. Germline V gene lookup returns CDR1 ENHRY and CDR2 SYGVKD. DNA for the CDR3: TGTGCCATCAGTCAGGACAGAGACTCCTACGAGCAGTACTTC. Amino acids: CAISQDRDSYEQYF.

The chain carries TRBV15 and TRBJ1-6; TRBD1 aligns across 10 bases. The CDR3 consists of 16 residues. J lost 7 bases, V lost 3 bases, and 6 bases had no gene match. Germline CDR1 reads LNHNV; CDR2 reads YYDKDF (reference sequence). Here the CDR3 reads CATSSRPGQGNSPLHF. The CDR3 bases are TGTGCCACCAGCAGCCGACCGGGACAGGGGAATTCACCCCTCCACTTT.

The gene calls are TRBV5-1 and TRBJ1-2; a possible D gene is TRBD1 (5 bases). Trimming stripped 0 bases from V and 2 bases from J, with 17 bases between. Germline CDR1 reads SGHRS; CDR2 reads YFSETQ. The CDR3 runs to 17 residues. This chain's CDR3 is CASSLELEGARNYGYTF. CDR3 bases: TGCGCCAGCAGCTTGGAACTTGAAGGGGCCCGAAACTATGGCTACACCTTC.

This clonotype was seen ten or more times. CDR3 coding DNA: TGTGCCAGTAACCCGGGACAGGGGGCTTACGAGCAGTACTTC. The encoded protein is CASNPGQGAYEQYF. This chain links TRBV19 with TRBJ2-7, with TRBD1 matching over 12 bases. The J segment lost 4 bases and the V segment lost 7 bases, leaving 5 bases of the junction unmatched. This CDR3 has 14 amino acids. CDR1 and CDR2 from the germline V gene are LNHDA and SQIVND (reference sequence).

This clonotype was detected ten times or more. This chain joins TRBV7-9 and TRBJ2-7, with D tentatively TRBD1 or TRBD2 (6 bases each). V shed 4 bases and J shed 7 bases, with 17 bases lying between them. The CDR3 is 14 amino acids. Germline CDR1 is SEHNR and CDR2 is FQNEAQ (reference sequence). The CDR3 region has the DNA TGTGCCAGCAGCTGGGGGGCTGAGGGGAGAGAGCAGTACTTC. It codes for CASSWGAEGREQYF.

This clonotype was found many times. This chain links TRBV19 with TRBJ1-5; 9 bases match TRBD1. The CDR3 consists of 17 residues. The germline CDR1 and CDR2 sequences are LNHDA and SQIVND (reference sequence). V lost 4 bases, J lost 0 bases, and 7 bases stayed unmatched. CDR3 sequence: CASSKRQGVGSNQPQHF. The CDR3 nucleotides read TGTGCCAGTAGTAAACGACAGGGGGTCGGTAGCAATCAGCCCCAGCATTTT.

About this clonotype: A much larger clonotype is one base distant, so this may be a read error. In DNA, the CDR3 is TGCGCCAGCAGCCGGGACGCCCCAGGAAGGGAAAAACTGTTTTTT. The encoded protein is CASSRDAPGREKLFF. The gene calls are TRBV4-1 and TRBJ1-4, with D perhaps TRBD1 (5 bases). The CDR3 runs 15 residues. Germline lookup yields CDR1 MGHRA and CDR2 YSYEKL. V lost 4 bases and J lost 8, with 17 bases in between.

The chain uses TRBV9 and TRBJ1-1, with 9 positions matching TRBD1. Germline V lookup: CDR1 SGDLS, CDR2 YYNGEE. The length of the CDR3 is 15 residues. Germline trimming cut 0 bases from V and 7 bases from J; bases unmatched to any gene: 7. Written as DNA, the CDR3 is TGTGCCAGCAGCGTAGGGGACAGGGCAGAGAGTGAAGCTTTCTTT. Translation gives CASSVGDRAESEAFF. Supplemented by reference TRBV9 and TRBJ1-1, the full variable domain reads DSGVTQTPKHLITATGQRVTLRCSPRSGDLSVYWYQQSLDQGLQFLIQYYNGEERAKGNILERFSAQQFPDLHSELNLSSLELGDSALYFCASSVGDRAESEAFFGQGTRLTVV.

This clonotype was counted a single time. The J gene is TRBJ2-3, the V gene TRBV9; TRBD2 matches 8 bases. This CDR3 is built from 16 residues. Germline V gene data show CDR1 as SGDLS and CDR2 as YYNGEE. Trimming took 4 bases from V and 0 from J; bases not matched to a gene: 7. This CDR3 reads CASSSRLALSTDTQYF. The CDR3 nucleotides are TGTGCCAGCAGCTCACGACTAGCGCTAAGCACAGATACGCAGTATTTT.

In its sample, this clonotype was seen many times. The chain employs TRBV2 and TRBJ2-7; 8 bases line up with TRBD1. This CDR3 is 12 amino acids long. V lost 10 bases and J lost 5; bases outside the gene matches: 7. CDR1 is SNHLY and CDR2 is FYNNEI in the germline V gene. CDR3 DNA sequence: TGTGCCACACAGGGGGGAGGCCACGAGCAGTACTTC. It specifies CATQGGGHEQYF. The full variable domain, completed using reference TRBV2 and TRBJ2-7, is EPEVTQTPSHQVTQMGQEVILRCVPISNHLYFYWYRQILGQKVEFLVSFYNNEISEKSEIFDDQFSVERPDGSNFTLKIRSTKLEDSAMYFCATQGGGHEQYFGPGTRLTVT.

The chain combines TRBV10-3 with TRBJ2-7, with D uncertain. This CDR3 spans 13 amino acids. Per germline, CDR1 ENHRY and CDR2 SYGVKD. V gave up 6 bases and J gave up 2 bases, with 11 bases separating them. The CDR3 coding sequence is TGTGCCATCAGAGGACCGGGTACCTACGAGCAGTACTTC. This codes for CAIRGPGTYEQYF.

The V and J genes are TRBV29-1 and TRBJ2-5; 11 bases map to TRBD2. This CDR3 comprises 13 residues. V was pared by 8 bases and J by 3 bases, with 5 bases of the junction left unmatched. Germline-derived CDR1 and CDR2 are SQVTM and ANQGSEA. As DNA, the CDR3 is TGCAGCAGTAAGGGACTAGCGGAAGAGACCCAGTACTTC. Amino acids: CSSKGLAEETQYF.

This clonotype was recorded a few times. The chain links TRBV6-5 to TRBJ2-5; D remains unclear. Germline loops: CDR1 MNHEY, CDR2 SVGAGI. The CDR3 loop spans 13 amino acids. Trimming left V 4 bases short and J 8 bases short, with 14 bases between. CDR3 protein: CASSSAYLETQYF. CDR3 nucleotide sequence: TGTGCCAGCAGTTCCGCCTACCTGGAAACCCAGTACTTC.

The CDR3 coding sequence is TGCGCCAGCAGCCTCGGACAGGCCGACTACGAGCAGTACTTC. This codes for CASSLGQADYEQYF. The chain links TRBV4-3 to TRBJ2-7; 7 bases agree with TRBD1. The CDR3 extends over 14 amino acids. V lost 4 bases to trimming and J lost 3 bases; unmatched junction nucleotides: 6. CDR1 is LGHNA and CDR2 is YSLEER in the germline V gene.

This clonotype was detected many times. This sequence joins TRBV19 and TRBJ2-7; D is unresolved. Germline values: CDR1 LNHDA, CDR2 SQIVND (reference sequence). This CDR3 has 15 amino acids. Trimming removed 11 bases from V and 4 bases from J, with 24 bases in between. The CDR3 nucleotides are TGTGCCTGCAAAAGCTCCCCCAGCGAGAGATACGAGCAGTACTTC. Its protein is CACKSSPSERYEQYF.